This T cell receptor (beta chain) is from a study of CD8 T cells in ankylosing spondylitis. Unmatched junction bases numbered 4, after V lost 4 bases and J lost 3 bases. This CDR3 has 15 residues. The germline V gene encodes CDR1 LNHNV and CDR2 YYDKDF (reference sequence). Each CDR3 protein gets one entry after TCRdb re-called the 5' RACE reads with MiXCR. The repertoire consists of around 230,000 distinct CDR3 sequences, with about 9.1% occurring once and the leading ten covering about 6.8%. What was sequenced was blood, either unsorted or a sorted T cell fraction (not recorded which). The gene calls are TRBV15 and TRBJ1-4; 8 nucleotides match TRBD1. The sequence came from a male donor with ankylosing spondylitis or in good health (not recorded which). The CDR3 here is CATSITTGANEKLFF. The CDR3, as DNA: TGTGCCACCAGCATCACGACAGGGGCTAATGAAAAACTGTTTTTT.